This T cell receptor (beta chain) was sequenced for a study of OX40 agonist ivuxolimab in advanced cancers. Study information: The treatment was a fully human IgG2 OX40 agonist, ivuxolimab. Earlier anti-PD-1, anti-PD-L1 or anti-CTLA-4 therapy was permitted; 35% to 50% had received some. Hepatocellular carcinoma, melanoma, renal cell or head and neck cancer affected the dose-escalation patients. Study-wide findings and caveats: CD4+ T cells averaged fewer expanded clones than CD8+ T cells.

Sequenced by immunoSEQ multiplex PCR; TCRdb stores in-frame clones only, minus some. The sample lists tens of thousands of clones, approximately 80% occurring once. V was pared by 2 bases and J by 0 bases, with 18 bases between. The CDR3 has 18 residues. Germline-derived CDR1 and CDR2 are SGHVS and FNYEAQ. Points on this clone: As yet, its antigen is unknown.

Sequenced here: CD4+ or CD8+ T cells sorted from blood, sampled in a trial of the OX40 agonist ivuxolimab. The chain couples TRBV7-6 to TRBJ2-3; D tentatively reads TRBD1 or TRBD2 (5 bases each). This receptor was taken from an adult with an advanced solid tumor such as melanoma, head and neck, liver or kidney cancer. CDR3 bases: TGTGCCAGCAGCTTACTGAGGCAGGGAGAATCAAGCACAGATACGCAGTATTTT. It codes for CASSLLRQGESSTDTQYF.